These 22 T cell receptor beta chains were sequenced from one sample in a study of blood T cell repertoires in COVID-19. Repertoires were generated with immunoSEQ multiplex PCR, while TCRdb's copy carries only in-frame clones and drops some. The table shows about 480,000 clones, with 85% to 90% occurring only once. The sequencing input was PBMCs or T cells enriched from blood (not recorded which). Every receptor here comes from a woman aged 40 to 50 who had recovered from COVID-19.

In its sample, this clone was seen a few times. The V gene is TRBV7-9, the J gene TRBJ1-1; no firm D call. The V end lost 1 base, the J end lost 3 bases, and 9 bases lay between the germline ends. The CDR3 covers 14 residues. Germline V gene data show CDR1 as SEHNR and CDR2 as FQNEAQ (reference sequence). The CDR3 loop is CASSLESSYTEAFF. The CDR3 DNA reads as TGTGCCAGCAGCTTAGAATCGTCGTACACTGAAGCTTTCTTT.

V is TRBV5-5 and J is TRBJ2-7, with 9 bases matching TRBD1. There are 18 residues in the CDR3. The V and J ends lost 2 bases and 5 bases, in that order; junction bases with no gene match: 17. CDR1 is SGHKS and CDR2 is YYEKEE in the germline V gene (reference sequence). This CDR3 reads CASSLSLVRGQGINEQYF. CDR3 DNA sequence: TGTGCCAGCAGCTTAAGTTTGGTTAGAGGACAGGGGATTAACGAGCAGTACTTC.

The chain joins TRBV7-9 to TRBJ1-2; 10 positions match TRBD1. In germline, CDR1 is SEHNR, CDR2 FQNEAQ (reference sequence). After removal of 5 bases from V and 4 bases from J, the junction contained 7 bases not matched to a gene. The CDR3 consists of 15 residues. The CDR3 is CASSVGQGGIYGYTF. The CDR3 DNA is TGTGCCAGCAGCGTTGGACAGGGGGGGATCTATGGCTACACCTTC.

J is TRBJ2-7 and V is TRBV30, with 11 bases matching TRBD2. Germline CDR1 reads GTSNPN; CDR2 reads SVGIG (reference sequence). With V trimmed by 3 bases and J by 2 bases, 0 bases remained unmatched. The length of the CDR3 is 13 residues. The CDR3 loop is CAWRLAGAYEQYF. The DNA for the CDR3 is TGTGCCTGGAGACTAGCGGGAGCCTACGAGCAGTACTTC.

In its sample, this clone was seen once. The chain is built from TRBV2 and TRBJ1-1; no clear D. CDR1 is SNHLY, CDR2 FYNNEI, per germline. The CDR3 sequence is 14 residues long. The V end was cut by 1 base, the J end by 0 bases, with 6 bases between. DNA for the CDR3: TGTGCCAGCAGTGAAGTGACAATGAACACTGAAGCTTTCTTT. It encodes CASSEVTMNTEAFF.

This chain connects TRBV2 to TRBJ2-1, with 10 bases matching TRBD2. The CDR3 length is 15 residues. V lost 3 bases, J lost 9 bases, and 8 bases stayed unmatched. Germline V CDR1 and CDR2: SNHLY, FYNNEI. CDR3: CASSERAGGQGEQFF. For the CDR3, the DNA is TGTGCCAGCAGTGAGCGAGCGGGAGGGCAGGGTGAGCAGTTCTTC. Based on the CDR3 plus reference TRBV2 and TRBJ2-1, the full variable domain is EPEVTQTPSHQVTQMGQEVILRCVPISNHLYFYWYRQILGQKVEFLVSFYNNEISEKSEIFDDQFSVERPDGSNFTLKIRSTKLEDSAMYFCASSERAGGQGEQFFGPGTRLTVL.

This rearrangement joins TRBV12-3 or TRBV12-4 to TRBJ1-4, with 7 nucleotides matching TRBD1. This CDR3 is 13 amino acids long. Germline trimming cut 3 bases from V and 14 bases from J; bases unmatched to any gene: 9. The CDR3 DNA follows: TGTGCCAGCAGTTTGGGGACAGTAAAACTTCTGTTTTTT. It specifies CASSLGTVKLLFF.

The chain combines TRBV5-1 with TRBJ1-6; 8 nucleotides match TRBD1. The CDR3 loop spans 15 amino acids. Germline V gene data show CDR1 as SGHRS and CDR2 as YFSETQ. Losses at the gene ends were 5 bases for V and 9 bases for J; bases not matched to a gene: 10. Here the CDR3 DNA reads TGCGCCAGCAGTTCTCGGACAGGGACTGGTTCACCCCTCCACTTT. This gives the protein CASSSRTGTGSPLHF.

The chain is built from TRBV7-6 and TRBJ2-1, with TRBD2 matching 10 bases. J gave up 5 bases and V 5 bases, and 9 bases lay outside the gene matches. The CDR3 is made up of 16 amino acids. Germline V gives CDR1 SGHVS, CDR2 FNYEAQ. The DNA for the CDR3 is TGTGCCAGCAGCACCCCTAGCGGGAGTGTTAACAATGAGCAGTTCTTC. Amino acids: CASSTPSGSVNNEQFF. The full variable domain, in which reference TRBV7-6 and TRBJ2-1 provide the parts outside the CDR3, is GAGVSQSPRYKVTKRGQDVALRCDPISGHVSLYWYRQALGQGPEFLTYFNYEAQQDKSGLPNDRFSAERPEGSISTLTIQRTEQRDSAMYRCASSTPSGSVNNEQFFGPGTRLTVL.

This clone has a handful of counts. V usage is TRBV28 and J usage is TRBJ2-7; 9 nucleotides align to TRBD2. CDR1 is MDHEN and CDR2 is SYDVKM in the germline V gene. This CDR3 has 16 residues. Trimming took 3 bases from V and 3 from J; bases not matched to a gene: 9. The CDR3 loop is CASSFSGREGLYEQYF. The CDR3 DNA reads as TGTGCCAGCAGTTTCTCCGGGCGGGAGGGCCTCTACGAGCAGTACTTC.

With regard to this clone: Its ends do not fully match the called genes, so a read error is possible. This chain connects TRBV30 to TRBJ2-1; D is unresolved. Germline V gene data show CDR1 as GTSNPN and CDR2 as SVGIG (reference sequence). This CDR3 spans 10 amino acids. The CDR3 nucleotides read TGCTGGTATACGGGCAATGAGCAGTTCTTC. This codes for CWYTGNEQFF.

This sequence joins TRBV5-1 and TRBJ1-4; D not resolved. CDR3 size: 15 residues. The ends were cut back, 0 bases at V and 6 bases at J, with 12 bases in the middle. Germline V gene lookup returns CDR1 SGHRS and CDR2 YFSETQ. CDR3 sequence (DNA): TGCGCCAGCAGCTTGGGCTCCGGGTCGGATGAAAAACTGTTTTTT. This codes for CASSLGSGSDEKLFF.

The rearrangement uses TRBV7-2 and TRBJ1-4; 7 bases align to TRBD1. Germline values: CDR1 SGHTA, CDR2 FQGNSA. After removal of 5 bases from V and 0 bases from J, the junction contained 3 bases not matched to a gene. The CDR3 consists of 15 residues. This CDR3 reads CASSLTGTTNEKLFF. The CDR3 DNA is TGTGCCAGCAGCCTGACAGGGACAACTAATGAAAAACTGTTTTTT.

V gene TRBV11-2 combines with J gene TRBJ2-1; D is perhaps TRBD2 (5 bases). Trimming took 5 bases from V and 7 from J, leaving 15 bases between them. The V gene's germline CDR1 is SGHAT and CDR2 FQNNGV. This CDR3 region has 14 residues. Here the CDR3 reads CASSPPAGENEQFF. The CDR3 bases are TGTGCCAGCAGCCCCCCCGCCGGGGAGAATGAGCAGTTCTTC.

The chain combines TRBV11-2 with TRBJ2-2; TRBD2 agrees at 12 bases. The V gene end was trimmed by 5 bases and the J gene end by 7 bases; junction bases not matched to a gene: 8. Germline V gene sequence: CDR1 SGHAT, CDR2 FQNNGV. The length of the CDR3 is 16 residues. As DNA, the CDR3 is TGTGCCAGCAGCAAGCTAGCGGGAGGGCCAATCGGGGAGCTGTTTTTT. Translating gives CASSKLAGGPIGELFF.

The chain uses TRBV5-6 and TRBJ1-1; D unclear. The CDR3 is 13 residues long. Per germline, CDR1 SGHDT and CDR2 YYEEEE. Trimming took off 7 bases at V and 7 bases at J, with 17 bases between the two ends. In nucleotides, the CDR3 is TGTGCCAGCTCCTTCCGGGGAAGGGATGAAGCTTTCTTT. Residues: CASSFRGRDEAFF.

This clone appeared once. The rearrangement links TRBV27 to TRBJ2-3; 8 bases align to TRBD1. Germline V gene sequence: CDR1 MNHEY, CDR2 SMNVEV (reference sequence). The V segment lost 4 bases and the J segment 4 bases; nucleotides outside the gene matches: 4. This CDR3 comprises 14 residues. CDR3 bases: TGTGCCAGCAGTTACCAGGGGGCTGCAGATACGCAGTATTTT. It is translated as CASSYQGAADTQYF.

V and J are TRBV5-1 and TRBJ2-2; tentatively, D is TRBD2 (6 bases). The CDR3 sequence is 16 residues long. Per the germline V gene, CDR1 is SGHRS and CDR2 is YFSETQ. V gave up 1 base and J gave up 0 bases, with 10 bases separating them. The CDR3, as DNA: TGCGCCAGCAGCTTGCCTAGCGCCTCGAACACCGGGGAGCTGTTTTTT. Translating gives CASSLPSASNTGELFF.

As for this clone: Other DNA sequences from this sample encode an identical CDR3 as well. CDR3: CASSPLNPGTGAYEQYF. The CDR3 region has the DNA TGTGCCAGCTCACCGCTCAACCCCGGGACAGGCGCCTACGAGCAGTACTTC. This chain joins TRBV18 and TRBJ2-7; 8 bases match TRBD1. The CDR3 runs 17 residues. The germline gives CDR1 KGHSH, CDR2 LQKENI. The V gene end was trimmed by 3 bases and the J gene end by 2 bases; junction bases not matched to a gene: 12.

The V gene is TRBV4-3, the J gene TRBJ2-7, with 11 bases that match TRBD2. The CDR3 is 20 residues long. The V and J ends lost 0 bases and 1 base, in that order; junction bases with no gene match: 14. Germline V gene sequence: CDR1 LGHNA, CDR2 YSLEER. CDR3: CASSQDPPGTSGVGSYEQYF. The CDR3 DNA follows: TGCGCCAGCAGCCAAGACCCGCCCGGGACTAGCGGAGTGGGTTCCTACGAGCAGTACTTC.

This chain links TRBV19 with TRBJ1-5; tentative D call: TRBD1 (6 bases). Germline CDR1 reads LNHDA; CDR2 reads SQIVND (reference sequence). The length of the CDR3 is 16 residues. V was trimmed by 6 bases and J by 0 bases, leaving 15 bases between them. CDR3 in amino acids: CASSRDTGFSNQPQHF. In nucleotides, the CDR3 is TGTGCCAGTAGCCGAGACACAGGGTTTAGCAATCAGCCCCAGCATTTT.

The J gene is TRBJ2-3, the V gene TRBV24-1, with 7 bases identical to TRBD2. From germline, CDR1 is KGHDR and CDR2 SFDVKD. V gave up 3 bases and J gave up 2 bases; unmatched junction bases: 4. The CDR3 has 15 residues. The CDR3 loop is CATSDPGLSTDTQYF. As DNA, the CDR3 is TGTGCCACCAGTGATCCGGGACTATCCACAGATACGCAGTATTTT.